Listed here is a single T cell receptor (beta chain). The sample belongs to a study of blood T cells in healthy people across ages. Sample-barcoded 5' priming and a J-beta primer mix drove a second PCR of 7 to 11 cycles. A template-switch adaptor containing 12 random nucleotides labeled each cDNA molecule. TCRdb re-called the 5' RACE reads through MiXCR, storing one row per CDR3 protein. The table shows 1.5 million to 2 million distinct CDR3 sequences, with roughly 27% occurring only once. The TCR sequence derives from a young woman in good health. Sequencing was done on a sample of blood.

The CDR3 here is CASSQVSGGEQEAFF. The CDR3 DNA reads as TGCGCCAGCAGCCAAGTGAGCGGTGGGGAACAGGAAGCTTTCTTT. V and J are TRBV4-1 and TRBJ1-1, with D unresolved. Between the trimmed V and J ends, which lost 1 base and 8 bases, there was a span of 17 bases. The CDR3 is 15 amino acids. The germline gives CDR1 MGHRA, CDR2 YSYEKL.